This T cell receptor beta chain was observed in a study of shared clonotypes between healthy human individuals. Study details: There were three CD4 naive, three CD4 memory, two CD8 naive and one CD8 memory plates per donor. General study results and limits: Across subsets, estimated richness was generally greater for naive than for memory populations.

As defined, naive CD8 cells were CD45RO-negative and positively selected for CCR7, with terminally differentiated effector memory CD45RA+ cells excluded. Per the study methods: Junction-only immunoSEQ data arrived without quality scores, meaning filtering differed. Method: immunoSEQ multiplex PCR; TCRdb's copy keeps in-frame clones and lacks some. That table supplies the V and J calls and clone size; D and trimming were determined from the DNA. The sample records 560,000 or so clones, 96% being singletons. Concerning this clone: What it binds is not known.

There are 14 residues in the CDR3. Germline CDR1 is MGHRA and CDR2 is YSYEKL. V lost 0 bases, J lost 8 bases, and 10 bases lay in between. The TCR comes from a woman in her thirties in good health. The specimen was naive CD8+ T cells sorted from blood. The gene calls are TRBV4-1 and TRBJ1-4; D gene ambiguous. CDR3: CASSQDGLGEKLFF. The CDR3 region has the DNA TGCGCCAGCAGCCAAGATGGGCTCGGGGAAAAACTGTTTTTT.